The 11 T cell receptor beta chains listed next were all sequenced from one sample in a study of CD8 T cells in Susac syndrome (dated by TCRdb to about 2019). Library prep was done by the immunoSEQ multiplex PCR assay. RNA was extracted using the RNeasy kit, and roughly 0.45 to 1 ug of the RNA was reverse transcribed with random hexamers. TCRdb redid the processing of the public reads, applying fastp at Q25 and MiXCR, and retained in-frame beta chains. CDR3 protein duplicates are merged, each entry listing the most common genes and DNA. The sample table records 200,000 to 300,000 distinct CDR3 sequences; almost 97% of these occur just once. The top ten constitute about 0.1% of the sample. Sequencing was done on a sample of CD4+ T cells from PBMCs. Source of these receptors: a human donor with Susac syndrome.

CDR3 protein: CASRHSVSQETQYF. The CDR3 DNA is TGTGCCAGCAGGCATAGCGTGTCCCAAGAGACCCAGTACTTC. The chain employs TRBV13 and TRBJ2-5, with TRBD2 as a possible D gene (5 bases). V lost 6 bases, J lost 1 base, and 12 bases lay in between. The CDR3 extends over 14 amino acids. Germline V gene sequence: CDR1 PRHDT, CDR2 FYEKMQ (reference sequence).

The chain is built from TRBV2 and TRBJ2-5, with a weak D call TRBD2 (6 bases). This CDR3 comprises 14 residues. Per germline, CDR1 SNHLY and CDR2 FYNNEI. The V and J ends lost 9 bases and 5 bases respectively, with 19 bases between them. This CDR3 reads CASSFFGGRETQYF. CDR3 DNA sequence: TGTGCCAGTAGCTTTTTCGGGGGTCGGGAGACCCAGTACTTC.

The chain couples TRBV5-1 to TRBJ2-7, with 9 positions matching TRBD1. Unmatched junction bases numbered 5, after V lost 0 bases and J lost 4 bases. Germline V gene lookup returns CDR1 SGHRS and CDR2 YFSETQ. The CDR3 has 15 residues. This CDR3 reads CASSLEGQGLYEQYF. Written as DNA, the CDR3 is TGCGCCAGCAGCTTGGAGGGACAGGGTCTTTACGAGCAGTACTTC.

This rearrangement joins TRBV28 to TRBJ1-2; TRBD1 matches 9 bases. From germline, CDR1 is MDHEN and CDR2 SYDVKM. Trimming took 6 bases from V and 7 from J; bases not matched to a gene: 9. CDR3 length equals 14 residues. The CDR3 reads CASRGTGKGSGYTF. The DNA of the CDR3 is TGTGCCAGCAGGGGGACAGGGAAGGGGTCTGGCTACACCTTC.

The CDR3 loop is CASSTGDIQYF. The CDR3 nucleotides read TGTGCCAGCAGTACAGGAGACATTCAGTACTTC. The V call is TRBV28, the J call TRBJ2-4; D is possibly TRBD1 (5 bases). The germline V gene encodes CDR1 MDHEN and CDR2 SYDVKM. This CDR3 contains 11 residues. With 5 bases removed from V and 8 bases from J, the gap between germline ends came to 7 bases. The entire variable domain, with the rest obtained from reference TRBV28 and TRBJ2-4, is as follows: DVKVTQSSRYLVKRTGEKVFLECVQDMDHENMFWYRQDPGLGLRLIYFSYDVKMKEKGDIPEGYSVSREKKERFSLILESASTNQTSMYLCASSTGDIQYFGAGTRLSVL.

V gene TRBV10-3 combines with J gene TRBJ2-1; possible D gene TRBD2, 5 bases. The germline CDR1 and CDR2 sequences are ENHRY and SYGVKD. This CDR3 region has 12 residues. Between the trimmed V and J ends, which lost 7 bases and 5 bases, there was a span of 9 bases. CDR3 coding DNA: TGTGCCATCAATCCCGGGGACAATGAGCAGTTCTTC. This codes for CAINPGDNEQFF.

The chain links TRBV9 to TRBJ2-1; TRBD2 matches 14 bases. Germline-derived CDR1 and CDR2 are SGDLS and YYNGEE. J lost 6 bases, V lost 3 bases, and 11 bases had no gene match. The CDR3 is 18 residues long. CDR3 in amino acids: CASSARSTSGRAGNEQFF. As DNA, the CDR3 is TGTGCCAGCAGCGCCCGCTCGACTAGCGGGAGGGCCGGCAATGAGCAGTTCTTC.

The V gene is TRBV12-3 or TRBV12-4, the J gene TRBJ1-5; 9 bases fit TRBD1. The CDR3 has 14 amino acids. V dropped 6 bases and J dropped 11; count of bases not matched to a gene: 11. The DNA of the CDR3 is TGTGCCAGCAGATTAACAGGGGGCTGGGATTCCCAGCATTTT. Translation: CASRLTGGWDSQHF.

The chain couples TRBV20-1 to TRBJ2-7; D is ambiguous. Germline V gives CDR1 DFQATT, CDR2 SNEGSKA (reference sequence). The CDR3 consists of 13 residues. Trimming removed 4 bases at V and 0 bases at J, with 10 bases between. The CDR3 DNA is TGCAGTGCTACTTTCCCAATCTCCTACGAGCAGTACTTC. Translating it yields CSATFPISYEQYF.

This chain connects TRBV7-3 to TRBJ2-7; D ambiguous. The CDR3 has 14 residues. V lost 2 bases and J 1 base, leaving 9 bases between the germline ends. Germline-derived CDR1 and CDR2 are SGHTA and FQGTGA. The CDR3 sequence is CASSLGLSSYEQYF. The CDR3 DNA is TGTGCCAGCAGCTTAGGCCTTTCGTCCTACGAGCAGTACTTC.

This rearrangement joins TRBV2 to TRBJ2-1; D might be TRBD2 (6 bases). Trimming removed 9 bases from V and 6 bases from J, with 12 bases in between. The germline V gene has CDR1 SNHLY and CDR2 FYNNEI. The CDR3 spans 12 residues. The CDR3 region has the DNA TGTGCCAGTCATCGGAGGGCCAATGAGCAGTTCTTC. Protein: CASHRRANEQFF.